This T cell receptor (beta chain) was found in a study of Tregs in tolerant kidney transplant recipients (dated 2019 in TCRdb). In the study overall: The transplants used related donors along with nonmyeloablative bone marrow transplantation, and in the human trials mixed chimerism was transient. The study used TCRbeta sequencing to identify donor-specific regulatory T cells before combined kidney and bone marrow transplantation, then tracked those cells after transplant. The full study reports these points: Biological reproducibility was not examined directly, but technical replication error appeared to be minimal. Expanding Tregs with activated donor B cells appeared to identify the most biologically relevant and donor-specific TCRbeta repertoire. In tolerant patients, donor-specific Tregs expanded more than Tregs overall, which suggests antigen-driven rather than nonspecific expansion. The study was constrained by small patient numbers, and validation of the findings is required in larger populations and under other immunosuppression protocols. For some patients the PCR primers changed over time, which made it impossible to compare the samples from those patients at the nucleotide level.

V lost 5 bases and J lost 6 bases; the stretch between them is 11 bases long. Counted from cysteine to phenylalanine, this CDR3 has 12 amino acids. Kept here is only the CDR3 DNA, which spans 36 bases and is read in frame from base 1. According to the germline V gene (reference sequence), CDR1 reads SEHNR and CDR2 reads FQNEAQ. As for this clone: There is no known antigen for this receptor. There are no base qualities to consult, and no much larger clone falls within one base.

Genomic DNA was extracted from sorted cells with the QIAGEN DNeasy Blood and Tissue Kit for TCRbeta CDR3 sequencing. High-throughput TCRbeta CDR3 sequencing, which included PCR amplification with bias correction and internal controls, was done commercially through immunoSEQ. Processing in the source paper ran as follows. Unique productive TCRbeta sequences were defined by CDR3 nucleotide sequence where primers matched, and otherwise by CDR3 amino acid sequence together with Vbeta and Jbeta genes. A sequence was defined as donor-reactive if the sequence was expanded at least 5-fold in CFSE-low cells compared with unstimulated cells and had a frequency of at least 0.01% in CFSE-low cells. Repertoire divergence was quantified by Jensen-Shannon divergence calculated from the top 100 TCRbeta sequences ranked by frequency. For samples with multiple sequencing runs, sorting error was corrected in each run separately before the runs were combined. TCRdb re-hosts the immuneACCESS table, in-frame sequences only. Its copies lack some clones; in the studies checked, an unresolved V gene accounts for under half of them, and the cause for the rest is not known. V and J calls and clone size come straight from that table; D and trimming were deduced from the DNA. The sample table holds roughly 8,300 clones, of which about 34% were seen once. The ten largest clones take up 5.8% of the sample.

The time point label, read with the paper, signifies: blood sample drawn before combined kidney and bone marrow transplant. In bulk CFSE mixed lymphocyte reactions, CFSE-labeled recipient PBMCs were cocultured with irradiated donor PBMCs for 5 to 6 days, then stained for CD3/CD4/CD8 and FACS-sorted. Patients were several combined kidney and bone marrow transplant recipients from the ITN036ST trial, and only these trial subjects had samples available. Healthy control blood was processed to PBMCs by Ficoll density gradient and cryopreserved, and patient PBMCs were collected before and after transplant.

This sequence originates from a human patient who received a combined kidney and bone marrow transplant. Sequencing used CD8+ T cells from blood cultured with allogeneic cells, obtained before the transplant. The rearranged chain carries TRBV7-9 and TRBJ2-7; the D gene assignment is ambiguous. The sequenced DNA: TGTGCCAGCAGCGTTTCCGCGTTCGAGCAGTACTTC. This gives the protein CASSVSAFEQYF.